This TCR beta chain emerged from a study of T cells after yellow fever vaccination. Study overall: SMART-Seq v4 Ultra Low Input served to prepare low-cell-number fractions.

This clonotype was recorded a few times. Its antigen is unknown. Study-level points and caveats: Reappearing after the booster were most of the clones from primary vaccination (roughly 95% CD4, about 88% CD8). FACS-sorted repertoires might harbor abundant contaminating clonotypes from the bulk population.

In making TCR cDNA, 5'RACE template switching added a universal primer site and UMIs to it. TCRdb recomputed calls from the 5' RACE reads with MiXCR, one row per CDR3 protein. The sample has 150,000 to 200,000 distinct CDR3 sequences, about a tenth seen once. This CDR3 region has 16 residues. From germline, CDR1 is SGHTA and CDR2 FQGNSA. Deletions cut 5 bases from V and 4 bases from J, with 15 bases between. The receptor was isolated from a man in his late teens or twenties who received the YFV17D yellow fever vaccine. This chain connects TRBV7-2 to TRBJ1-6; no clear D gene. The specimen was CD8+ T cells sorted from PBMCs, collected 45 days after the yellow fever booster vaccination. The CDR3 sequence: CASSGGPASYNSPLHF. Written as DNA, the CDR3 is TGTGCCAGCAGCGGCGGGCCAGCAAGTTATAATTCACCCCTCCACTTT.